This T cell receptor beta chain was observed in a study of cytomegalovirus exposure and HLA in healthy donors. Background on the study: Some 85 million unique TCRs, all from HLA-typed donors, were included in an early release of the data. General study findings and limits: V- and J-gene trimming of TCR beta was linked (in a later analysis) to a missense DCLRE1C variant. Owing to their indistinguishability, certain V segments, notably TRBV6-2 and TRBV6-3, were excluded.

Concerning this clone itself: Its antigen is as yet unknown.

The V end was cut by 6 bases, the J end by 1 base, with 16 bases between. CDR1 is MDHEN, CDR2 SYDVKM, per germline. There are 15 residues in the CDR3. Healthy people donating bone marrow made up the donors. 60 Vbeta and 13 Jbeta primers were used in PCR. Clones were read by immunoSEQ multiplex PCR, and TCRdb kept only the in-frame ones, dropping some. This table holds approximately 170,000 clones, 65% to 80% found once. The J gene is TRBJ2-7, the V gene TRBV28, with a tentative D call TRBD1 (6 bases). The sample taken for sequencing was PBMCs. The sequence came from a woman aged 40 to 50 in good health and CMV-seropositive. CDR3 region: CASSSPTGQSYEQYF. The CDR3 DNA follows: TGTGCCAGCAGCTCCCCAACCGGACAGTCCTACGAGCAGTACTTC.